This T cell receptor (beta chain) was captured in a study of T cells and Merkel cell carcinoma outcomes. The protocol was immunoSEQ multiplex PCR, while the TCRdb copy is restricted to in-frame clones and leaves out a portion. Among about 3,000 clones, about three quarters were seen once, and the ten largest hold roughly 15%. The V gene lost 0 bases and the J gene lost 5 bases, with 12 bases spanning the gap. The CDR3 runs 15 residues. The V gene's germline CDR1 is SGHRS and CDR2 YFSETQ. The rearrangement uses TRBV5-1 and TRBJ1-3; D is ambiguous. This clonotype was sampled from a human donor with Merkel cell carcinoma. What was sequenced was tumor tissue from Merkel cell carcinoma. The chain's CDR3 is CASSLEEPNRNTIYF. The CDR3 DNA follows: TGCGCCAGCAGCTTGGAGGAACCCAATAGAAACACCATATATTTT. Supplemented by reference TRBV5-1 and TRBJ1-3, the full variable domain reads KAGVTQTPRYLIKTRGQQVTLSCSPISGHRSVSWYQQTPGQGLQFLFEYFSETQRNKGNFPGRFSGRQFSNSRSEMNVSTLELGDSALYLCASSLEEPNRNTIYFGEGSWLTVV.